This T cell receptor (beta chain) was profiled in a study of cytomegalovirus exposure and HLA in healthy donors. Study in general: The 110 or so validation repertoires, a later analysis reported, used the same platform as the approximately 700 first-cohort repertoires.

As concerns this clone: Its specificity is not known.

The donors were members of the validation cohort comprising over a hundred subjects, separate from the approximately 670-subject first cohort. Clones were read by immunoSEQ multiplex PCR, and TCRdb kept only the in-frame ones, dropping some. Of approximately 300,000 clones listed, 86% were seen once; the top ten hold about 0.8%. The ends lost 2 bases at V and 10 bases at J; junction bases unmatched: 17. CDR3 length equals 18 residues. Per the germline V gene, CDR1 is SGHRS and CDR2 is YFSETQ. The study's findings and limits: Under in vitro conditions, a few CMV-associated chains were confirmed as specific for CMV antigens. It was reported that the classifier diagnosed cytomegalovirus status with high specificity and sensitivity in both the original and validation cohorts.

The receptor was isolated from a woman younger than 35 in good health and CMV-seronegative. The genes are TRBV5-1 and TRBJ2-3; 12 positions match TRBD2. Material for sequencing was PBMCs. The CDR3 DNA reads TGCGCCAGCAGCTTAGGGACTAGCGGGTGGCAAGGTTCCGTGGCGCAGTATTTT. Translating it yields CASSLGTSGWQGSVAQYF.